The T cell receptor (beta chain) under discussion was sequenced for a study of cytomegalovirus exposure and HLA in healthy donors. For this clone: Its antigen remains unknown.

Study-wide findings and caveats: Presence/absence analyses assumed roughly uniform sequencing depth across donors.

Germline loops: CDR1 MGHRA, CDR2 YSYEKL. V shed 0 bases and J shed 13 bases, with 19 bases lying between them. The CDR3 runs to 16 residues. PCR primers comprised 60 Vbeta and 13 Jbeta primers. Clones were read by immunoSEQ multiplex PCR, and TCRdb kept only the in-frame ones, dropping some. This listing includes some 120,000 clones. This chain joins TRBV4-1 and TRBJ1-6, with a weak D call TRBD1 (5 bases). This TCR derives from a man aged 25 to 40 in good health and CMV-seronegative. The sample consisted of PBMCs. This chain's CDR3 is CASSQEGGTNGLPLHF. DNA of the CDR3: TGCGCCAGCAGCCAAGAGGGGGGGACCAATGGTCTTCCCCTCCACTTT.